This TCR beta chain derives from a study of T-cell reconstitution after alpha-beta-depleted transplantation in children. The CDR3 totals 14 residues. With 5 bases clipped from V and 5 bases from J, the junction kept 8 bases outside the gene matches. The V gene's germline CDR1 is SGHAT and CDR2 FQNNGV. Preparation of the TCRbeta library involved a method that used unique molecular identifiers. TCRdb independently ran MiXCR on the PCR reads; one entry per CDR3 protein. The sample lists 500,000 or so distinct CDR3 sequences, 30% to 35% seen once, with 2% to 2.5% in the top ten. V gene TRBV11-2 combines with J gene TRBJ1-2; 7 bases match TRBD1. This specimen consisted of PBMCs from the stem cell graft donor, obtained from the stem cell graft. This clonotype originated in a human donor who donated a stem cell graft to a child with aplastic anemia. The CDR3 loop is CASSPPGDRYGYTF. CDR3 nucleotide sequence: TGTGCCAGCAGCCCCCCAGGGGACAGATATGGCTACACCTTC.